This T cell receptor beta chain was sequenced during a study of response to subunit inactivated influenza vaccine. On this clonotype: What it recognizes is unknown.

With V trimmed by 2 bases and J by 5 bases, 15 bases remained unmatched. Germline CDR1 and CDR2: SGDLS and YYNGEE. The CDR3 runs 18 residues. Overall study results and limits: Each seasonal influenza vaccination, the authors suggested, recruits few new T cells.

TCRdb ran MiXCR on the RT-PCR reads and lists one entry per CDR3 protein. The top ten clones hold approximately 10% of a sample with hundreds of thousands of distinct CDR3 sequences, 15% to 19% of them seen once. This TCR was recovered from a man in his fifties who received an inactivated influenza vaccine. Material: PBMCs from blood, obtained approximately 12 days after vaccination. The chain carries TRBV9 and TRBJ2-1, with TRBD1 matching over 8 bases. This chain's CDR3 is CASSVGLGTGTGHNEQFF. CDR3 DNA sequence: TGTGCCAGCAGCGTTGGGTTGGGGACAGGCACGGGACACAATGAGCAGTTCTTC. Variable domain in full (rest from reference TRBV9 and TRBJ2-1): DSGVTQTPKHLITATGQRVTLRCSPRSGDLSVYWYQQSLDQGLQFLIQYYNGEERAKGNILERFSAQQFPDLHSELNLSSLELGDSALYFCASSVGLGTGTGHNEQFFGPGTRLTVL.